The entry below gives a single T cell receptor (beta chain) sequence along with its context. The target antigen is unknown. CDR1 is ENHRY, CDR2 SYGVKD, per germline. The CDR3 is 17 residues long. V lost 2 bases and J 3 bases, leaving 19 bases between the germline ends. These data originate in a study of cytomegalovirus exposure and HLA in healthy donors. Study-wide results and caveats: Later genetic work tied a missense DCLRE1C variant to beta-chain V and J trimming. Data from an earlier analysis indicated that most TCR beta V segments were productive either about 87% or about 30% of the time.

60 Vbeta and 13 Jbeta primers were used in PCR. Profiled with immunoSEQ multiplex PCR; TCRdb holds only in-frame clones, not every one. The sample contains 110,000 to 150,000 clones, around 72% of which appear only once. Input material: PBMCs. The chain couples TRBV10-3 to TRBJ1-2, with D unresolved. The receptor was derived from a man in his forties or fifties in good health and CMV-seronegative. The CDR3 sequence is CAISERQATKAHYGYTF. The CDR3, as DNA: TGTGCCATCAGTGAGCGTCAAGCGACTAAGGCACACTATGGCTACACCTTC.